This T cell receptor (beta chain) was sequenced during a study of blood T cell repertoires in COVID-19. As for the study in general: Sample material is recorded as cDNA or gDNA derived from T cells, B-cell-depleted T cells, or PBMCs.

The trim removed 4 bases at V and 11 bases at J, leaving 8 bases unmatched. CDR3 size: 14 residues. In germline, CDR1 is SGHDT, CDR2 YYEEEE. The authors' processing: Amplifying reference gene primers gave estimates of nucleated cell counts. The method was immunoSEQ multiplex PCR; TCRdb's version includes in-frame clones alone and lacks a portion of them. V and J calls and clone size are as listed in that table; D and trimming were resolved from the DNA. Here the sample spans approximately 240,000 clones, around 90% being singletons. Participants were aged about 18 to 89 years from approximately 25 US areas. Cohorts were determined from participant-reported clinical history.

Material for sequencing was PBMCs or T cells enriched from blood (not recorded which). The chain joins TRBV5-6 to TRBJ1-6, with 8 bases matching TRBD1. The receptor comes from a woman between 25 and 40 years old with acute COVID-19. CDR3 residues: CASSPYRGSPPLHF. In DNA, the CDR3 is TGTGCCAGCAGCCCCTACAGGGGGAGCCCACCCCTCCACTTT.